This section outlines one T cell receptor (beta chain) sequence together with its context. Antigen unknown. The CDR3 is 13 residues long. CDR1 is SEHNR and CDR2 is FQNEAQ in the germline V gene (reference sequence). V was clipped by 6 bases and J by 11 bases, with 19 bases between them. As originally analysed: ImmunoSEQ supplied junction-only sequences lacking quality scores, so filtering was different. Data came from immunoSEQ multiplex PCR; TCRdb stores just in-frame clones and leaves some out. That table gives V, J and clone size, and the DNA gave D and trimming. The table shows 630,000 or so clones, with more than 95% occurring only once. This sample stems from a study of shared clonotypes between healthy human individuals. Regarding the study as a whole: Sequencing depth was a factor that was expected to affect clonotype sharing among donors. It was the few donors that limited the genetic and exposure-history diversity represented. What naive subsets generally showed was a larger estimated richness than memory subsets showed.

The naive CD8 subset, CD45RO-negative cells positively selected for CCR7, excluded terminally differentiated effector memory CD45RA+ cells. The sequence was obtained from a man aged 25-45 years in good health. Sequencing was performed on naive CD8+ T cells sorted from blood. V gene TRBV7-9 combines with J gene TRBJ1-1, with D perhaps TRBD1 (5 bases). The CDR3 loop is CASSISTEGWAFF. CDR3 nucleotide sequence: TGTGCCAGCAGTATATCGACAGAGGGCTGGGCTTTCTTT.